One sample yielded the 26 T cell receptor beta chains listed below, sequenced in a study of T cells in Graves' hyperthyroidism and ophthalmopathy. What was amplified from RNA transcripts were TCR beta CDR3 regions. The primer set for the first-round RT-PCR of the TCR CDR3 was HTBI. TCRdb analysed the multiplex PCR reads with MiXCR anew, one entry per CDR3 protein. The data hold approximately 380,000 distinct CDR3 sequences, with roughly 18% observed a single time. Specimen: blood. The receptors come from a man between 18 and 35 years old with Graves' ophthalmopathy.

This clonotype was counted ten times or more. V is TRBV12-3 or TRBV12-4 and J is TRBJ2-1; 12 bases line up with TRBD1. The CDR3 has 14 residues. V lost 8 bases, J lost 9 bases, and 8 bases stayed unmatched. This chain's CDR3 is CASRGGTGGTEQFF. CDR3 DNA sequence: TGTGCCAGCCGTGGTGGGACAGGGGGCACTGAGCAGTTCTTC.

The table lists this clonotype with many counts. The chain combines TRBV6-1 with TRBJ2-7; TRBD1 agrees at 7 bases. The CDR3 loop spans 14 amino acids. The V gene end was trimmed by 8 bases and the J gene end by 6 bases; junction bases not matched to a gene: 13. Germline CDR1 is MNHNS and CDR2 is SASEGT. CDR3 in amino acids: CASGIDRALGEQYF. DNA of the CDR3: TGTGCCAGCGGCATAGACAGGGCCTTAGGCGAGCAGTACTTC.

This clonotype has ten or more counts. V and J are TRBV3-1 and TRBJ2-3; 13 bases are a match to TRBD2. From germline, CDR1 is LGHDT and CDR2 YNNKEL (reference sequence). V lost 6 bases to trimming and J lost 4 bases; unmatched junction nucleotides: 7. CDR3 length: 16 residues. CDR3 DNA: TGTGCCAGCAGTCCCCGACTAGCGGGGGGACCAGATACGCAGTATTTT. Translating it yields CASSPRLAGGPDTQYF.

The V and J genes are TRBV10-3 and TRBJ2-2; maybe TRBD1 (7 bases). Germline lookup yields CDR1 ENHRY and CDR2 SYGVKD. The CDR3 is made up of 15 amino acids. V was trimmed by 11 bases and J by 0 bases, leaving 16 bases between them. The CDR3 nucleotides are TGTGCCGTACGGGGGACAGATCCGAACACCGGGGAGCTGTTTTTT. This translates into CAVRGTDPNTGELFF.

Turning to this clonotype: Germline and junction disagree at one end, which may indicate a read error. The chain has TRBV4-2 and TRBJ2-7; TRBD2 matches 11 bases. Germline CDR1 and CDR2: LGHNA and YNFKEQ. This CDR3 has 16 amino acids. CDR3 sequence: CASSQGEGLAAYEQHF. The CDR3 coding sequence is TGTGCCAGCAGCCAGGGGGAGGGACTAGCGGCATACGAGCAGCACTTC.

The chain has TRBV29-1 and TRBJ2-5; either TRBD1 or TRBD2 may supply D (5 bases each). The length of the CDR3 is 15 residues. Trimming pared 4 bases from V and 5 bases from J, leaving 20 bases between. Germline V gene data show CDR1 as SQVTM and CDR2 as ANQGSEA. The CDR3 here is CSVGVGTVHAETQYF. The CDR3 DNA reads as TGCAGCGTTGGAGTGGGGACGGTCCATGCGGAGACCCAGTACTTC.

This rearrangement joins TRBV4-1 to TRBJ2-3; 8 nucleotides align to TRBD2. Trimming cost V 2 bases and J 7 bases; bases outside gene matches: 8. CDR1 and CDR2 (germline): MGHRA, YSYEKL. The CDR3 spans 15 residues. The CDR3 DNA follows: TGCGCCAGCAGCCAACTCGGGGGGGCCGCAAATACGCAGTATTTT. It specifies CASSQLGGAANTQYF.

This clonotype has at least ten counts. This chain uses TRBV24-1 with TRBJ2-3, with 7 bases lining up with TRBD1. The V gene end was trimmed by 4 bases and the J gene end by 0 bases; junction bases not matched to a gene: 0. CDR1 is KGHDR and CDR2 is SFDVKD in the germline V gene. The CDR3 has 14 amino acids. The CDR3 region has the DNA TGTGCCACCAGTGAGGGACAGAGCACAGATACGCAGTATTTT. Protein: CATSEGQSTDTQYF.

The table lists this clonotype with many counts. This sequence joins TRBV11-2 and TRBJ2-5; perhaps D is TRBD1 or TRBD2 (5 bases each). Trimming left V 1 base short and J 1 base short, with 10 bases between. The CDR3 length is 15 residues. Germline CDR1 and CDR2: SGHAT and FQNNGV. CDR3 in DNA: TGTGCCAGCAGCTTAGGGGGGACCGGCCAAGAGACCCAGTACTTC. Translation gives CASSLGGTGQETQYF.

This sequence joins TRBV4-1 and TRBJ2-3; D unclear. CDR1 is MGHRA and CDR2 is YSYEKL in the germline V gene. The CDR3 has 15 residues. V gave up 3 bases and J gave up 0 bases, with 10 bases separating them. CDR3 loop: CASSHGPLSTDTQYF. CDR3 coding DNA: TGCGCCAGCAGCCACGGACCCCTTAGCACAGATACGCAGTATTTT.

This clonotype has only a few counts. The gene calls are TRBV2 and TRBJ1-1; 12 bases fit TRBD1. Germline V CDR1 and CDR2: SNHLY, FYNNEI. V shed 6 bases, J shed 7 bases, and the junction held 9 bases outside the gene matches. CDR3 length equals 15 residues. CDR3 in amino acids: CASRKIRDRGLEAFF. The CDR3 DNA sequence: TGTGCCAGCAGAAAAATCCGGGACAGGGGGCTTGAAGCTTTCTTT.

In this sample, this clonotype turned up many times. The rearrangement links TRBV27 to TRBJ1-1; D perhaps matches TRBD1 (5 bases). Trimming removed 1 base at V and 1 base at J, with 10 bases between. This CDR3 has 15 amino acids. Germline V gene data show CDR1 as MNHEY and CDR2 as SMNVEV (reference sequence). CDR3 DNA sequence: TGTGCCAGCAGTTTATTAGGGGATGGGAACACTGAAGCTTTCTTT. It specifies CASSLLGDGNTEAFF.

The table lists this clonotype with many counts. V and J are TRBV2 and TRBJ2-2, with 11 bases identical to TRBD1. The germline V gene has CDR1 SNHLY and CDR2 FYNNEI. The J segment lost 6 bases and the V segment lost 7 bases, leaving 7 bases of the junction unmatched. The CDR3 runs to 15 residues. The CDR3 loop is CASIRGQGASGELFF. The CDR3 nucleotides are TGTGCCAGCATCCGCGGACAGGGGGCTTCCGGGGAGCTGTTTTTT.

This clonotype showed up many times. This chain connects TRBV10-2 to TRBJ1-5; D not certain. CDR3 size: 13 residues. From germline, CDR1 is WSHSY and CDR2 SAAADI. V was shortened by 7 bases and J by 3 bases, with 10 bases between the two germline ends. The CDR3 region is CASMAGINQPQHF. DNA for the CDR3: TGCGCCAGCATGGCGGGCATCAATCAGCCCCAGCATTTT.

This chain joins TRBV20-1 and TRBJ1-5; 9 nucleotides align to TRBD1. This CDR3 has 16 residues. V was clipped by 5 bases and J by 0 bases; unmatched bases: 8. CDR1 DFQATT and CDR2 SNEGSKA come from the germline V gene (reference sequence). CDR3 DNA sequence: TGCAGTGCTTACGGACAGGGGAGTGGTAGCAATCAGCCCCAGCATTTT. Residues: CSAYGQGSGSNQPQHF.

The J gene is TRBJ2-3, the V gene TRBV5-1; 7 bases fit TRBD2. CDR3 length equals 15 residues. CDR1 and CDR2 (germline): SGHRS, YFSETQ. Unmatched junction bases numbered 5, after V lost 2 bases and J lost 2 bases. The CDR3 region has the DNA TGCGCCAGCAGCTTAGCGGGGCCCTACACAGATACGCAGTATTTT. Amino acid sequence: CASSLAGPYTDTQYF.

This clonotype was observed a few times. This chain joins TRBV4-1 and TRBJ2-3; D gene unclear. V lost 2 bases and J lost 4, with 7 bases in between. This CDR3 has 13 amino acids. Germline-derived CDR1 and CDR2 are MGHRA and YSYEKL. The CDR3 loop reads CASSQRSADTQYF. The CDR3 DNA follows: TGCGCCAGCAGCCAACGATCGGCAGATACGCAGTATTTT.

The chain has TRBV7-8 and TRBJ2-1; a weak D match, TRBD2 (5 bases). V was cut by 5 bases and J by 7 bases, with 18 bases left in between. Germline lookup yields CDR1 SGHVS and CDR2 FQNEAQ. The CDR3 length is 15 residues. The CDR3 spells CASSTRVAPVNEQFF. The CDR3 DNA is TGTGCCAGCAGCACTAGGGTGGCACCAGTGAATGAGCAGTTCTTC.

In this sample, this clonotype turned up a few times. The chain couples TRBV25-1 to TRBJ2-3; D assignment may be TRBD1 or TRBD2 (6 bases each). Trimming pared 8 bases from V and 4 bases from J, leaving 13 bases between. Germline V gives CDR1 MGHDK, CDR2 SYGVNS. The CDR3 runs to 13 residues. CDR3 amino acids: CASDRGRADTQYF. Here the CDR3 DNA reads TGTGCCAGCGATCGGGGGCGAGCAGATACGCAGTATTTT.

The V call is TRBV10-2, the J call TRBJ2-7; 9 nucleotides agree with TRBD1. This CDR3 comprises 14 residues. Germline values: CDR1 WSHSY, CDR2 SAAADI. J was trimmed by 4 bases and V by 4 bases; bases with no gene match: 5. The CDR3 loop is CASSAGTGRYEQYF. The DNA for the CDR3 is TGCGCCAGCAGTGCCGGGACAGGGAGATACGAGCAGTACTTC.

Points on this clonotype: This may come from a read error, since a much larger clone is one base off. The V call is TRBV7-9, the J call TRBJ2-3; D ambiguous. Matching the DNA end better, TRBJ1-5 makes the J call doubtful. The length of the CDR3 is 13 residues. The germline V gene has CDR1 SEHNR and CDR2 FQNEAQ (reference sequence). The CDR3 here is CASSLLRSDTQHF. The CDR3 nucleotides are TGTGCCAGCAGCTTGCTTAGATCAGATACGCAGCATTTT.

This clonotype was seen many times. The chain joins TRBV12-3 or TRBV12-4 to TRBJ1-4, with a possible D match to TRBD1 (5 bases). V lost 7 bases and J lost 4, with 10 bases in between. The CDR3 length is 13 residues. CDR3 bases: TGTGCCAGCACGGGACCTGATAATGAAAAACTGTTTTTT. This gives the protein CASTGPDNEKLFF.

This clonotype was seen many times. The V and J genes are TRBV12-3 or TRBV12-4 and TRBJ2-2; D remains unclear. The CDR3 totals 14 residues. V dropped 1 base and J dropped 1 base, with 4 bases sitting between them. CDR3 residues: CASSLVRNTGELFF. The CDR3 region has the DNA TGTGCCAGCAGTTTAGTCAGGAACACCGGGGAGCTGTTTTTT.

The chain combines TRBV9 with TRBJ2-1, with TRBD2 as a possible D gene (6 bases). CDR1 and CDR2 from the germline V gene are SGDLS and YYNGEE. Trimming stripped 0 bases from V and 5 bases from J, with 9 bases between. This CDR3 has 14 amino acids. The CDR3 protein is CASSVVGGDNEQFF. The CDR3 DNA sequence: TGTGCCAGCAGCGTAGTCGGAGGGGACAATGAGCAGTTCTTC.

This clonotype has ten or more counts. The chain combines TRBV27 with TRBJ2-7; 7 bases line up with TRBD2. The germline CDR1 and CDR2 sequences are MNHEY and SMNVEV (reference sequence). The CDR3 is 16 amino acids. J lost 1 base, V lost 6 bases, and 12 bases had no gene match. The CDR3 is CASSPGRSGLSYEQYF. The CDR3, as DNA: TGTGCCAGCAGCCCCGGGCGTAGCGGGCTTTCCTACGAGCAGTACTTC.

This clonotype was seen repeatedly, ten times or more. One end of the junction fails to match germline, which may point to a read error. The chain couples TRBV18 to TRBJ2-7; D perhaps matches TRBD1 (6 bases). This CDR3 has 14 amino acids. Germline V gene sequence: CDR1 KGHSH, CDR2 LQKENI. The CDR3 reads CASSPQGATYEQYF. Here the CDR3 DNA reads TGTGCCAGCTCCCCACAGGGTGCGACCTACGAGCAGTACTTC.